This paragraph reports one T cell receptor beta chain. Which antigen it targets is not known. No base quality values were provided; no much bigger clone lies one nucleotide off. The data belong to a study of metastatic and nonmetastatic thyroid tumors (dated by TCRdb to about 2020). Study-level background: The researchers compared repertoires between peripheral blood samples and tumor or nodule tissue samples from patients with malignant or benign thyroid disease.

The germline V gene encodes CDR1 KGHSH and CDR2 LQKENI. The CDR3 starts with the cysteine, ends with the phenylalanine, and has 12 residues. The entry retains the CDR3 DNA only, 36 bases that are in frame from base 1. V drops 5 bases and J drops 5 bases, leaving 9 bases in between. Overall study outcomes, separate from this receptor: In both blood and tumor samples, malignant tumors were reported to have significantly higher TCR beta diversity than benign nodules.

Receptors were amplified or captured by PCR. Sequencer: Illumina HiSeq 4000. The TCR beta-chain CDR3 region of each patient was profiled by high-throughput sequencing. As for how the authors treated the data: The researchers built a classifier to tell apart papillary thyroid cancer patients with distant metastasis, based on CDR3 differences among clinicopathological groups. To measure repertoire diversity the researchers used the Shannon index, while the Morisita-Horn index served to gauge how similar the tumor and blood repertoires were. TCRdb applied fastp at Q25 and MiXCR to the public reads, then kept only in-frame beta chains. TCRdb's processing, not the authors', yielded these V and J calls. Here the sample has tens of thousands of clones; roughly 15% occur a single time. Roughly 20% of the sample comes from the top ten. No patient had received any treatment before thyroid surgery. Patient clinical samples collected from 2012 to 2018 were retrospectively analysed using T-cell receptor beta sequencing.

The chain joins TRBV18 to TRBJ2-5; TRBD2 is a possible D gene, resting on 5 matching bases. The sample consisted of blood. The clonotype was recovered from a female donor with papillary thyroid cancer or a benign thyroid nodule (not recorded which). Some clones in this sample may be carry-over from other donors' samples. Read as DNA, the sequence is TGTGCCAGCTCAGGGTGGAGGGAGACCCAGTACTTC. The translation is CASSGWRETQYF.